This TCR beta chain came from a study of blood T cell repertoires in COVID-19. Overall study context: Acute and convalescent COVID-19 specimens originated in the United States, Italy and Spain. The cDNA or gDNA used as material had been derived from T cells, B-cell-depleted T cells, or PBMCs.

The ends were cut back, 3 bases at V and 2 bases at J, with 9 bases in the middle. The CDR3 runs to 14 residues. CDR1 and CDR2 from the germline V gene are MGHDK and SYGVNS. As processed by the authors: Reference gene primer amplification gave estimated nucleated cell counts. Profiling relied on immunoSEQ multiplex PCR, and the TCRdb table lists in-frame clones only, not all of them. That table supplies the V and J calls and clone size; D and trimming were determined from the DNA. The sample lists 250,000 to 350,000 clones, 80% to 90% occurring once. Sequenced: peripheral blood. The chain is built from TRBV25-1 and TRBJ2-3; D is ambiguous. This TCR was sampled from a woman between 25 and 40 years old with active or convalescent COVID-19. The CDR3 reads CASSDAGLTDTQYF. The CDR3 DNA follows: TGTGCCAGCAGTGATGCCGGTCTCACAGATACGCAGTATTTT.